The 2 T cell receptor beta chains below were found in one sample sequenced in a study of cytomegalovirus exposure and HLA in healthy donors. The PCR was carried out with 60 Vbeta primers and 13 Jbeta primers. Sequencing used immunoSEQ multiplex PCR; TCRdb keeps in-frame clones, though not all of them. Of 95,000 to 150,000 clones in the sample, about 81% were seen once. Specimen: PBMCs. The receptors were sampled from a woman in her twenties or thirties in good health and CMV-seronegative.

V usage is TRBV15 and J usage is TRBJ2-3; the D gene is possibly TRBD2 (6 bases). Trimming took off 5 bases at V and 2 bases at J, with 17 bases between the two ends. This CDR3 is built from 16 residues. From germline, CDR1 is LNHNV and CDR2 YYDKDF (reference sequence). The DNA for the CDR3 is TGTGCCACCAGCCTCGGACTATCGGGGTTCACAGATACGCAGTATTTT. Its translation: CATSLGLSGFTDTQYF.

The rearrangement links TRBV7-6 to TRBJ2-3, with TRBD2 matching over 7 bases. Germline loops: CDR1 SGHVS, CDR2 FNYEAQ. CDR3 length: 18 amino acids. V dropped 0 bases and J dropped 0; count of bases not matched to a gene: 9. The chain's CDR3 is CASSLALTSDASTDTQYF. DNA of the CDR3: TGTGCCAGCAGCTTAGCGTTAACTAGCGATGCGAGCACAGATACGCAGTATTTT.